This T cell receptor beta chain was observed in a study of blood T cell repertoires in COVID-19. Across the whole study: Samples of COVID-19 (acute and convalescent) were obtained from the United States, Italy and Spain. The cDNA or gDNA used as material had been derived from T cells, B-cell-depleted T cells, or PBMCs.

CDR3 size: 15 residues. The V and J ends lost 4 bases and 3 bases respectively, with 13 bases between them. Germline-derived CDR1 and CDR2 are LNHDA and SQIVND (reference sequence). Authors' methods: The authors estimated nucleated cell counts from reference gene primer amplification. Here immunoSEQ multiplex PCR was the method, and the copy in TCRdb shows in-frame clones only, minus some. Clone size and V and J calls were adopted from that table, with D and trimming inferred from the DNA. The sample carries roughly 50,000 clones, around 90% recorded once. Source material: peripheral blood. V usage is TRBV19 and J usage is TRBJ2-1, with a possible D match to TRBD1 (6 bases). The clonotype originates from a woman between 55 and 75 years old with active or convalescent COVID-19. The CDR3 sequence is CASSRGPPFYNEQFF. CDR3 coding DNA: TGTGCCAGTAGTAGGGGGCCCCCTTTCTACAATGAGCAGTTCTTC.